The sequence of this T cell receptor beta chain was determined in a study of blood T cell repertoires in COVID-19. Clones were read by immunoSEQ multiplex PCR, and TCRdb kept only the in-frame ones, dropping some. The data show about 190,000 clones, about nine tenths seen once. The CDR3 runs to 15 residues. Germline CDR1 ENHRY, CDR2 SYGVKD. V was clipped by 5 bases and J by 0 bases, with 11 bases between them. V gene TRBV10-3 combines with J gene TRBJ1-3; possible D gene TRBD1, 6 bases. This receptor was identified in a man aged 40-49 years with acute or convalescent COVID-19. Source material: peripheral blood. Here the CDR3 DNA reads TGTGCCATCAGTCCGACAGGTCTCTCTGGAAACACCATATATTTT. Amino acid sequence: CAISPTGLSGNTIYF.